The present T cell receptor beta chain was sequenced within a study of shared clonotypes between healthy human individuals. Naive CD45RA+ and memory CD45RA-negative subsets were split from CD4+ cells. CDR1 is SGHRS, CDR2 YFSETQ, per germline. After removal of 1 base from V and 2 bases from J, the junction contained 3 bases not matched to a gene. This CDR3 is built from 15 residues. The input for sorted-subset replicate PCRs was around 200 ng DNA, about 30,000 T cell genomes. Method: immunoSEQ multiplex PCR; TCRdb's copy keeps in-frame clones and lacks some. Of some 1,600,000 clones in the sample, approximately 98% were seen once.

This sequence was found in a man aged 25-40 years in good health. Sequencing input: naive CD4+ T cells sorted from blood. The subset here: CD45RA+ positively selected. The chain links TRBV5-1 to TRBJ2-3, with TRBD2 identical over 8 bases. CDR3 in DNA: TGCGCCAGCAGCTTGAATAGCGGGATCACAGATACGCAGTATTTT. Translated, it gives CASSLNSGITDTQYF.